These 22 T cell receptor beta chains were all obtained from the same sample, sequenced in a study of response to subunit inactivated influenza vaccine. TCRdb reanalysed the RT-PCR reads using MiXCR and keeps one entry per CDR3 protein. This table has around 790,000 distinct CDR3 sequences, around 21% appearing once. Sequenced here: PBMCs from blood, sampled more than 4 days after vaccination. The receptors originated from a man aged 45-65 years who received an inactivated influenza vaccine.

The chain carries TRBV4-2 and TRBJ1-2; 8 bases line up with TRBD1. Germline V CDR1 and CDR2: LGHNA, YNFKEQ. This CDR3 is built from 11 residues. The ends lost 11 bases at V and 8 bases at J; junction bases unmatched: 7. The CDR3 protein is CACGQGNGYTF. The CDR3, as DNA: TGTGCCTGTGGACAGGGAAACGGCTACACCTTC.

The sample holds many counts of this clonotype. This rearrangement joins TRBV7-2 to TRBJ2-7; weak D call: TRBD2 (6 bases). The CDR3 is made up of 15 amino acids. The ends were cut back, 1 base at V and 5 bases at J, with 15 bases in the middle. Per germline, CDR1 SGHTA and CDR2 FQGNSA. CDR3 in amino acids: CASSLEGQEGDEQYF. In nucleotides, the CDR3 is TGTGCCAGCAGCTTAGAGGGGCAGGAGGGTGACGAGCAGTACTTC.

Only a few counts were recorded for this clonotype. The genes are TRBV29-1 and TRBJ2-3; TRBD2 is a possible D gene (5 bases). CDR3 length: 15 amino acids. Per the germline V gene, CDR1 is SQVTM and CDR2 is ANQGSEA. Deletions cut 0 bases from V and 2 bases from J, with 12 bases between. The CDR3 nucleotides are TGCAGCGTTGAAGACTTGGCGGGTACCACAGATACGCAGTATTTT. Its protein is CSVEDLAGTTDTQYF.

The rearrangement links TRBV24-1 to TRBJ1-5, with no clear D. CDR3 size: 13 residues. The V gene's germline CDR1 is KGHDR and CDR2 SFDVKD. Trimming shortened V by 9 bases and J by 3 bases, and 11 bases separated the two germline ends. The chain's CDR3 is CATQEEFNQPQHF. The CDR3 bases are TGTGCCACCCAAGAAGAATTCAATCAGCCCCAGCATTTT.

The V gene is TRBV29-1, the J gene TRBJ1-1; maybe TRBD1 (5 bases). V lost 3 bases, J lost 6 bases, and 14 bases lay in between. Germline V gives CDR1 SQVTM, CDR2 ANQGSEA. The CDR3 spans 13 residues. This CDR3 is CSVEGQGGPEAFF. As DNA, the CDR3 is TGCAGCGTTGAGGGGCAGGGTGGACCTGAAGCTTTCTTT.

The V and J genes are TRBV2 and TRBJ1-5; D gene uncertain. Trimming took off 4 bases at V and 2 bases at J, with 9 bases between the two ends. The CDR3 is 14 amino acids. The germline V gene has CDR1 SNHLY and CDR2 FYNNEI. The CDR3 bases are TGTGCCAGCAGTGGATCCGGGGGCAATCAGCCCCAGCATTTT. The encoded protein is CASSGSGGNQPQHF.

The gene calls are TRBV7-9 and TRBJ2-5; no reliable D call. The germline V gene has CDR1 SEHNR and CDR2 FQNEAQ (reference sequence). V was clipped by 3 bases and J by 5 bases, with 10 bases between them. The CDR3 has 13 residues. The CDR3 bases are TGTGCCAGCAGCTTGCTCTTTTGGGAGACCCAGTACTTC. The encoded protein is CASSLLFWETQYF.

This clonotype was seen many times. This rearrangement joins TRBV20-1 to TRBJ2-5; TRBD1 matches at 8 bases. CDR3 size: 14 residues. The V gene end was trimmed by 5 bases and the J gene end by 4 bases; junction bases not matched to a gene: 9. Germline values: CDR1 DFQATT, CDR2 SNEGSKA (reference sequence). CDR3 sequence (DNA): TGCAGTGCTCGACTAACAGGGGGGAGAGAGACCCAGTACTTC. This translates into CSARLTGGRETQYF.

The table lists this clonotype with a few counts. V is TRBV25-1 and J is TRBJ2-5; D remains ambiguous. Trimming removed 4 bases from V and 3 bases from J, with 15 bases in between. In germline, CDR1 is MGHDK, CDR2 SYGVNS. The CDR3 has 15 residues. The CDR3 DNA reads TGTGCCAGCAGTGGATGGGTGGCAGTGAAAGAGACCCAGTACTTC. Encoded protein: CASSGWVAVKETQYF.

The chain links TRBV6-1 to TRBJ2-7; the D is unclear. The V end lost 10 bases, the J end lost 0 bases, and 16 bases lay between the germline ends. The CDR3 covers 14 residues. Germline V gives CDR1 MNHNS, CDR2 SASEGT. This CDR3 is CAIAFAVSSYEQYF. DNA of the CDR3: TGTGCCATCGCGTTTGCGGTTAGCTCCTACGAGCAGTACTTC.

V is TRBV20-1 and J is TRBJ2-3, with 8 bases identical to TRBD2. The CDR3 loop spans 14 amino acids. V lost 3 bases to trimming and J lost 8 bases; unmatched junction nucleotides: 10. Germline CDR1 is DFQATT and CDR2 is SNEGSKA (reference sequence). In DNA form, the CDR3 reads TGCAGTGCTAGTCGTCCGGGAGGGCCAGTTACGCAGTATTTT. Protein sequence: CSASRPGGPVTQYF.

This clonotype occurred a few times. V usage is TRBV20-1 and J usage is TRBJ2-3, with TRBD2 matching over 7 bases. The CDR3 runs 15 residues. The germline gives CDR1 DFQATT, CDR2 SNEGSKA (reference sequence). The J segment lost 2 bases and the V segment lost 2 bases, leaving 7 bases of the junction unmatched. The CDR3 nucleotides read TGCAGTGCTAGAACATGGCGGGGGACCACAGATACGCAGTATTTT. This codes for CSARTWRGTTDTQYF.

This chain connects TRBV5-1 to TRBJ1-4; 8 positions agree with TRBD1. The CDR3 has 15 amino acids. Trimming cost V 0 bases and J 11 bases; bases outside gene matches: 9. Germline CDR1 SGHRS, CDR2 YFSETQ. CDR3 amino acids: CASSLAGQGARKLFF. The CDR3 DNA reads as TGCGCCAGCAGCTTGGCGGGGCAGGGGGCGCGGAAACTGTTTTTT.

The CDR3 loop is CASSPSQSYNEQFF. CDR3 DNA sequence: TGCGCCAGCAGCCCGAGCCAATCCTACAATGAGCAGTTCTTC. The chain recombines TRBV5-1 with TRBJ2-1; no definite D call. V lost 4 bases to trimming and J lost 1 base, with 9 bases between them. CDR1 is SGHRS and CDR2 is YFSETQ in the germline V gene. The CDR3 sequence is 14 residues long.

The V and J genes are TRBV6-2 or TRBV6-3 and TRBJ2-3; 13 bases align to TRBD2. This CDR3 has 17 residues. The V gene's germline CDR1 is MNHEY and CDR2 SVGEGT. The trim removed 6 bases at V and 2 bases at J, leaving 8 bases unmatched. For the CDR3, the DNA is TGTGCCAGCAGCAGATCAGGGACTAGCGGGGCCACAGATACGCAGTATTTT. It encodes CASSRSGTSGATDTQYF.

This clonotype is a singleton in its sample. The chain carries TRBV10-3 and TRBJ2-4; 13 positions match TRBD2. Germline CDR1 reads ENHRY; CDR2 reads SYGVKD. The CDR3 length is 16 residues. V was clipped by 6 bases and J by 8 bases; unmatched bases: 10. CDR3 bases: TGTGCCATCAGCGACACACTAGCGGGGGGGAGGGACATTCAGTACTTC. Translating gives CAISDTLAGGRDIQYF.

This CDR3 reads CASSPGGQSGQFF. DNA for the CDR3: TGTGCCAGCAGCCCAGGGGGGCAAAGTGGGCAGTTCTTC. The V call is TRBV3-1, the J call TRBJ2-1, with a possible D match to TRBD1 (7 bases). The CDR3 consists of 13 residues. Germline lookup yields CDR1 LGHDT and CDR2 YNNKEL (reference sequence). The V end lost 4 bases, the J end lost 12 bases, and 16 bases lay between the germline ends.

The sample holds many counts of this clonotype. This CDR3 is CASSVAPGGFDEQYF. DNA for the CDR3: TGTGCCAGCAGCGTAGCTCCAGGGGGCTTCGACGAGCAGTACTTC. This rearrangement joins TRBV9 to TRBJ2-7, with 8 bases lining up with TRBD1. Per the germline V gene, CDR1 is SGDLS and CDR2 is YYNGEE. V shed 0 bases and J 5 bases; nucleotides not matched to a gene: 7. This CDR3 has 15 residues.

This chain joins TRBV11-2 and TRBJ2-1; maybe TRBD2 (7 bases). CDR3 length: 17 residues. V dropped 0 bases and J dropped 5 bases, with 17 bases sitting between them. In germline, CDR1 is SGHAT, CDR2 FQNNGV. CDR3 DNA sequence: TGTGCCAGCAGCTTAGAGAGGGGGGGGACTATCCACAATGAGCAGTTCTTC. Translation: CASSLERGGTIHNEQFF.

The chain combines TRBV9 with TRBJ1-2; tentative D call: TRBD1 (5 bases). V lost 3 bases and J 6 bases, leaving 15 bases between the germline ends. Germline lookup yields CDR1 SGDLS and CDR2 YYNGEE. The CDR3 consists of 14 residues. CDR3 sequence (DNA): TGTGCCAGCAGCGCCCCCGGGGCGGAGGATGGCTACACCTTC. This codes for CASSAPGAEDGYTF.

The rearrangement links TRBV20-1 to TRBJ1-5, with D perhaps TRBD1 (6 bases). The length of the CDR3 is 15 residues. Germline V lookup: CDR1 DFQATT, CDR2 SNEGSKA (reference sequence). V lost 5 bases to trimming and J lost 4 bases, with 18 bases between them. CDR3 DNA: TGCAGTGCTCACCCCCAAGGACAGATGAATCAGCCCCAGCATTTT. It specifies CSAHPQGQMNQPQHF.

This sequence joins TRBV18 and TRBJ2-1; 11 nucleotides agree with TRBD2. V dropped 6 bases and J dropped 0; count of bases not matched to a gene: 7. This CDR3 spans 17 amino acids. The V gene's germline CDR1 is KGHSH and CDR2 LQKENI. The CDR3 here is CASSRTSGSSSYNEQFF. As DNA, the CDR3 is TGTGCCAGCTCCCGAACTAGCGGGAGTTCCTCCTACAATGAGCAGTTCTTC.